Following are 29 T cell receptor beta chains from one sample sequenced in a study of tumor-infiltrating lymphocytes in localized non-small cell lung cancer. The data were produced by immunoSEQ multiplex PCR, yet TCRdb's version contains in-frame clones alone and is incomplete. Of about 8,900 clones detected, 65% to 80% appear once; the ten largest clones hold approximately 8.8%. The specimen was uninvolved lung tissue not adjacent to the tumor. The receptors shown here come from a human donor with non-small cell lung cancer.

The V and J genes are TRBV4-3 and TRBJ2-7; D may be TRBD2 (6 bases). The CDR3 has 14 amino acids. From germline, CDR1 is LGHNA and CDR2 YSLEER. V was pared by 0 bases and J by 7 bases, with 13 bases between. CDR3 in amino acids: CASSQEGGAGEQYF. DNA for the CDR3: TGCGCCAGCAGCCAAGAGGGGGGTGCGGGGGAGCAGTACTTC.

The J gene is TRBJ2-7, the V gene TRBV9; no clear D gene. V gave up 0 bases and J gave up 7 bases, with 8 bases separating them. The germline CDR1 and CDR2 sequences are SGDLS and YYNGEE. The CDR3 extends over 12 amino acids. The CDR3: CASSVEAGEQYF. The CDR3 DNA is TGTGCCAGCAGCGTAGAGGCCGGGGAGCAGTACTTC.

The chain joins TRBV7-2 to TRBJ2-3; no definite D call. This CDR3 region has 13 residues. Germline CDR1 reads SGHTA; CDR2 reads FQGNSA. The V end was cut by 0 bases, the J end by 6 bases, with 7 bases between. The CDR3, as DNA: TGTGCCAGCAGCTTAGCCACCGTCGATACGCAGTATTTT. Its translation: CASSLATVDTQYF.

The J gene is TRBJ1-1, the V gene TRBV11-2, with D unresolved. The CDR3 runs to 12 residues. The V end was cut by 1 base, the J end by 10 bases, with 10 bases between. CDR1 is SGHAT, CDR2 FQNNGV, per germline. The CDR3 reads CASSLGSRGAFF. The CDR3 DNA follows: TGTGCCAGCAGCTTAGGGTCCCGAGGAGCTTTCTTT.

This clone has a single count. The genes are TRBV11-3 and TRBJ2-7; no reliable D call. With 4 bases removed from V and 2 bases from J, the gap between germline ends came to 6 bases. This CDR3 is 12 amino acids long. Per the germline V gene, CDR1 is SGHNT and CDR2 is YENEEA. In DNA, the CDR3 is TGTGCCAGCAGCTCCAAAGCCTACGAGCAGTACTTC. It translates to CASSSKAYEQYF.

There are a few counts of this clone. V gene TRBV20-1 combines with J gene TRBJ2-2; D is ambiguous. Trimming removed 3 bases at V and 6 bases at J, with 5 bases between. From germline, CDR1 is DFQATT and CDR2 SNEGSKA (reference sequence). This CDR3 spans 11 amino acids. The CDR3 spells CSASRAGELFF. The DNA of the CDR3 is TGCAGTGCTAGTAGGGCCGGGGAGCTGTTTTTT.

There are a few counts of this clone. The J gene is TRBJ1-1, the V gene TRBV6-6; D may be TRBD1 (5 bases). V was pared by 5 bases and J by 4 bases, with 11 bases between. CDR1 is MNHNY, CDR2 SVGAGI, per germline (reference sequence). The CDR3 spans 13 residues. The CDR3 DNA follows: TGTGCCAGCAGTACGCTGGGGGGCACTGAAGCTTTCTTT. This encodes CASSTLGGTEAFF.

The chain couples TRBV7-8 to TRBJ2-1; D is unclear. Germline CDR1 reads SGHVS; CDR2 reads FQNEAQ. The CDR3 covers 16 residues. The V end lost 1 base, the J end lost 4 bases, and 14 bases lay between the germline ends. CDR3: CASSLERRPLYNEQFF. In nucleotides, the CDR3 is TGTGCCAGCAGCTTAGAGCGTAGACCGCTTTACAATGAGCAGTTCTTC.

This chain joins TRBV28 and TRBJ2-1, with D hard to call. Trimming cost V 2 bases and J 7 bases, with 12 bases left between them. The CDR3 sequence is 14 residues long. Germline CDR1 reads MDHEN; CDR2 reads SYDVKM. CDR3 coding DNA: TGTGCCAGCAGTTTAGGCAACAGCCTGAATGAGCAGTTCTTC. Its translation: CASSLGNSLNEQFF. Based on the CDR3 plus reference TRBV28 and TRBJ2-1, the full variable domain is DVKVTQSSRYLVKRTGEKVFLECVQDMDHENMFWYRQDPGLGLRLIYFSYDVKMKEKGDIPEGYSVSREKKERFSLILESASTNQTSMYLCASSLGNSLNEQFFGPGTRLTVL.

This clone was detected a few times. V usage is TRBV29-1 and J usage is TRBJ2-3; D is perhaps TRBD2 (6 bases). Germline loops: CDR1 SQVTM, CDR2 ANQGSEA. Trimming left V 4 bases short and J 6 bases short, with 11 bases between. The CDR3 covers 12 residues. CDR3: CSVGRGADTQYF. DNA of the CDR3: TGCAGCGTTGGGAGGGGAGCCGATACGCAGTATTTT.

The V gene is TRBV29-1, the J gene TRBJ1-1, with D possibly being TRBD1 (5 bases). Germline V gene data show CDR1 as SQVTM and CDR2 as ANQGSEA. The CDR3 runs 14 residues. Trimming removed 3 bases from V and 3 bases from J, with 14 bases in between. CDR3 loop: CSVDKLGADTEAFF. Here the CDR3 DNA reads TGCAGCGTTGACAAGCTTGGGGCTGACACTGAAGCTTTCTTT.

Note on this clone: Lacking the conserved final phenylalanine or tryptophan, this CDR3 likely reflects a read error. The DNA is omitted, as the CDR3 cannot be located on it reliably, and the CDR3 follows TCRdb's listing. The CDR3 here is CASSAEVLLFL. The V gene is TRBV25-1, the J gene TRBJ2-7; the table names TRBD2, a call not compared with the DNA. Germline values: CDR1 MGHDK, CDR2 SYGVNS. With termini counted, the CDR3 has 11 amino acids.

The J gene is TRBJ2-1, the V gene TRBV4-3; TRBD2 matches 8 bases. This CDR3 contains 16 residues. V shed 0 bases and J 3 bases; nucleotides not matched to a gene: 4. Germline V lookup: CDR1 LGHNA, CDR2 YSLEER. The CDR3, as DNA: TGCGCCAGCAGCCAAGAAGGCGGGAGGAACTACAATGAGCAGTTCTTC. This gives the protein CASSQEGGRNYNEQFF.

This rearrangement joins TRBV19 to TRBJ2-5; possible D gene TRBD2, 6 bases. CDR3 length: 13 amino acids. V was clipped by 5 bases and J by 4 bases, with 11 bases between them. The germline gives CDR1 LNHDA, CDR2 SQIVND (reference sequence). In nucleotides, the CDR3 is TGTGCCAGTAGTTCTCAGCGGGCAGAGACCCAGTACTTC. It translates to CASSSQRAETQYF.

The chain carries TRBV4-3 and TRBJ2-2; the D gene is possibly TRBD2 (7 bases). The germline V gene encodes CDR1 LGHNA and CDR2 YSLEER. V gave up 0 bases and J gave up 4 bases, with 15 bases separating them. This CDR3 has 17 amino acids. CDR3 sequence: CASSQDSRGGSTGELFF. The CDR3 bases are TGCGCCAGCAGCCAAGATTCCAGGGGAGGGAGCACCGGGGAGCTGTTTTTT.

The chain employs TRBV5-5 and TRBJ1-1; D is ambiguous. This CDR3 has 13 amino acids. V shed 2 bases and J shed 7 bases, with 12 bases lying between them. Germline loops: CDR1 SGHKS, CDR2 YYEKEE (reference sequence). The CDR3, as DNA: TGTGCCAGCAGCTTCCCATCGACGGTTGAAGCTTTCTTT. Its protein product is CASSFPSTVEAFF.

This clone was found once. This rearrangement joins TRBV19 to TRBJ1-1; D is undetermined. The CDR3 sequence is 14 residues long. V was trimmed by 2 bases and J by 5 bases, leaving 12 bases between them. CDR1 is LNHDA, CDR2 SQIVND, per germline (reference sequence). CDR3 sequence: CASSILGLGTEAFF. CDR3 bases: TGTGCCAGTAGTATATTAGGGCTGGGTACTGAAGCTTTCTTT. Full variable domain (missing parts from reference TRBV19 and TRBJ1-1): DGGITQSPKYLFRKEGQNVTLSCEQNLNHDAMYWYRQDPGQGLRLIYYSQIVNDFQKGDIAEGYSVSREKKESFPLTVTSAQKNPTAFYLCASSILGLGTEAFFGQGTRLTVV.

The gene calls are TRBV25-1 and TRBJ2-3, with unresolved D. This CDR3 spans 12 amino acids. CDR1 is MGHDK and CDR2 is SYGVNS in the germline V gene. V was cut by 5 bases and J by 4 bases, with 7 bases left in between. The CDR3, as DNA: TGTGCCAGCAGTTTCTCCCCAGATACGCAGTATTTT. Protein: CASSFSPDTQYF.

The V gene is TRBV2, the J gene TRBJ2-7; D not certain. Per germline, CDR1 SNHLY and CDR2 FYNNEI. The V and J ends lost 7 bases and 4 bases respectively, with 2 bases between them. CDR3 length equals 9 residues. The CDR3 sequence: CASTYEQYF. CDR3 in DNA: TGTGCCAGCACGTACGAGCAGTACTTC. The complete variable domain, with remaining parts taken from reference TRBV2 and TRBJ2-7, reads EPEVTQTPSHQVTQMGQEVILRCVPISNHLYFYWYRQILGQKVEFLVSFYNNEISEKSEIFDDQFSVERPDGSNFTLKIRSTKLEDSAMYFCASTYEQYFGPGTRLTVT.

This clone showed up just a few times. The chain carries TRBV29-1 and TRBJ2-5, with 8 nucleotides matching TRBD1. The germline V gene has CDR1 SQVTM and CDR2 ANQGSEA. The CDR3 is made up of 14 amino acids. The V gene end was trimmed by 8 bases and the J gene end by 5 bases; junction bases not matched to a gene: 13. CDR3 amino acids: CSSVGGQGWETQYF. The CDR3 bases are TGCAGCTCTGTCGGCGGACAGGGTTGGGAGACCCAGTACTTC.

The chain is built from TRBV7-2 and TRBJ1-1; D perhaps matches TRBD1 (6 bases). Germline assignment: CDR1 SGHTA and CDR2 FQGNSA. V was trimmed by 6 bases and J by 2 bases, leaving 16 bases between them. The CDR3 is made up of 15 amino acids. CDR3 in amino acids: CASRYPGHPNTEAFF. The CDR3 DNA reads TGTGCCAGCAGATATCCGGGACACCCAAACACTGAAGCTTTCTTT.

This clone was observed a few times. The chain combines TRBV7-3 with TRBJ2-1; D is ambiguous. CDR1 and CDR2 from the germline V gene are SGHTA and FQGTGA. Trimming took off 2 bases at V and 3 bases at J, with 5 bases between the two ends. This CDR3 is 13 amino acids long. The DNA for the CDR3 is TGTGCCAGCAGCTTAGACCGCTACAATGAGCAGTTCTTC. Residues: CASSLDRYNEQFF.

V and J are TRBV29-1 and TRBJ1-5; no clear D. V lost 3 bases to trimming and J lost 4 bases, with 13 bases between them. In germline, CDR1 is SQVTM, CDR2 ANQGSEA. This CDR3 comprises 14 residues. The CDR3 DNA sequence: TGCAGCGTTGAGATAATTGGGGTTAATCAGCCCCAGCATTTT. It codes for CSVEIIGVNQPQHF.

The chain has TRBV28 and TRBJ1-2; D uncertain. This CDR3 is 12 amino acids long. Trimming left V 2 bases short and J 5 bases short, with 6 bases between. Germline CDR1 reads MDHEN; CDR2 reads SYDVKM. The CDR3 DNA reads as TGTGCCAGCAGTTTACGGCTGTATGGCTACACCTTC. Encoded protein: CASSLRLYGYTF.

Within the sample, this clone is medium-sized. This rearrangement joins TRBV7-2 to TRBJ2-3; the D gene is possibly TRBD2 (5 bases). Germline V lookup: CDR1 SGHTA, CDR2 FQGNSA. V dropped 7 bases and J dropped 7 bases, with 15 bases sitting between them. The CDR3 sequence is 13 residues long. CDR3 residues: CASTGRAANTQYF. The CDR3, as DNA: TGTGCCAGCACTGGGCGGGCGGCGAATACGCAGTATTTT. Full variable domain (missing parts from reference TRBV7-2 and TRBJ2-3): GAGVSQSPSNKVTEKGKDVELRCDPISGHTALYWYRQSLGQGLEFLIYFQGNSAPDKSGLPSDRFSAERTGGSVSTLTIQRTQQEDSAVYLCASTGRAANTQYFGPGTRLTVL.

The chain joins TRBV7-6 to TRBJ2-7, with a weak D call TRBD1 (6 bases). Trimming removed 2 bases at V and 5 bases at J, with 10 bases between. Germline CDR1 is SGHVS and CDR2 is FNYEAQ. CDR3 length: 13 amino acids. Here the CDR3 DNA reads TGTGCCAGCAGCTTAACAGGGCCCAACGAGCAGTACTTC. It codes for CASSLTGPNEQYF.

This clone was found a few times. This sequence joins TRBV15 and TRBJ1-5; D gene unclear. The germline V and J ends were trimmed by 0 bases and 9 bases, with 15 bases remaining between them. This CDR3 is built from 15 residues. Germline lookup yields CDR1 LNHNV and CDR2 YYDKDF (reference sequence). The CDR3 region is CATSREVEPSRPQHF. The DNA for the CDR3 is TGTGCCACCAGCAGAGAGGTGGAACCCAGTAGGCCCCAGCATTTT.

The gene calls are TRBV7-2 and TRBJ2-5; the match to TRBD2 covers 9 bases. The CDR3 spans 13 residues. Losses at the gene ends were 5 bases for V and 5 bases for J; bases not matched to a gene: 3. The germline CDR1 and CDR2 sequences are SGHTA and FQGNSA. The CDR3 region is CASSRSGRETQYF. DNA for the CDR3: TGTGCCAGCAGCCGCAGCGGGAGGGAGACCCAGTACTTC. Supplemented by reference TRBV7-2 and TRBJ2-5, the full variable domain reads GAGVSQSPSNKVTEKGKDVELRCDPISGHTALYWYRQSLGQGLEFLIYFQGNSAPDKSGLPSDRFSAERTGGSVSTLTIQRTQQEDSAVYLCASSRSGRETQYFGPGTRLLVL.

By sample share, this clone is medium-sized (0.01 to 0.1%). V gene TRBV5-1 combines with J gene TRBJ1-1; D gene ambiguous. The germline V gene has CDR1 SGHRS and CDR2 YFSETQ. The CDR3 is 16 amino acids. The ends were cut back, 4 bases at V and 1 base at J, with 17 bases in the middle. As DNA, the CDR3 is TGCGCCAGCAGCGCGACACAGTTGGGGAGGAACACTGAAGCTTTCTTT. Protein: CASSATQLGRNTEAFF.